Below, 19 T cell receptor beta chains from the same sample are listed, as sequenced in a study of shared clonotypes between healthy human individuals. Clones were read by immunoSEQ multiplex PCR, and TCRdb kept only the in-frame ones, dropping some. The table has hundreds of thousands of clones, approximately 77% seen once; the top ten hold approximately 12%. Sequences were obtained from PBMCs. These receptors were obtained from a woman in her 40s in good health. Some clones in this sample may be carry-over from other donors' samples.

The V gene is TRBV11-2, the J gene TRBJ1-2; 8 bases are a match to TRBD1. The CDR3 sequence is 14 residues long. Germline CDR1 and CDR2: SGHAT and FQNNGV. The J segment lost 4 bases and the V segment lost 4 bases, leaving 5 bases of the junction unmatched. The CDR3 coding sequence is TGTGCCAGCAGCTCGGGACAGGCTTTCTATGGCTACACCTTC. This codes for CASSSGQAFYGYTF.

The chain is built from TRBV29-1 and TRBJ2-5, with 10 bases that match TRBD2. The DNA matches TRBJ2-7 better at its end, which makes the J call doubtful. This CDR3 comprises 14 residues. Germline CDR1 SQVTM, CDR2 ANQGSEA. CDR3 sequence (DNA): TGCAGCGTCCAAGGAGGGGGACTAGCGAACGAGCAGTACTTC. Protein product: CSVQGGGLANEQYF.

The CDR3 DNA reads as TGTGCCAGCAGTACCCGGACTCCCCCCTACGAGCAGTACTTC. Translation gives CASSTRTPPYEQYF. The chain carries TRBV6-5 and TRBJ2-7; D is perhaps TRBD2 (5 bases). V was shortened by 5 bases and J by 2 bases, with 13 bases between the two germline ends. This CDR3 is built from 14 residues. The germline CDR1 and CDR2 sequences are MNHEY and SVGAGI.

This clone was seen more than once but under ten times. The chain links TRBV2 to TRBJ2-1; D gene unclear. Trimming stripped 7 bases from V and 0 bases from J, with 13 bases between. In germline, CDR1 is SNHLY, CDR2 FYNNEI. This CDR3 comprises 15 residues. CDR3 nucleotides: TGTGCCAGCAAGTTGGGCGGTAACTCCTACAATGAGCAGTTCTTC. Translating gives CASKLGGNSYNEQFF.

CDR3 coding DNA: TGTGCCAGCTCACCACGGTCGGGACAGGGCCACGAGCAGTACTTC. It yields the protein CASSPRSGQGHEQYF. This chain connects TRBV18 to TRBJ2-7; 9 positions agree with TRBD1. J was trimmed by 5 bases and V by 1 base; bases with no gene match: 6. Looked up from germline, CDR1 is KGHSH and CDR2 is LQKENI. CDR3 length: 15 amino acids. Supplemented by reference TRBV18 and TRBJ2-7, the full variable domain reads NAGVMQNPRHLVRRRGQEARLRCSPMKGHSHVYWYRQLPEEGLKFMVYLQKENIIDESGMPKERFSAEFPKEGPSILRIQQVVRGDSAAYFCASSPRSGQGHEQYFGPGTRLTVT.

V usage is TRBV4-1 and J usage is TRBJ1-5; possibly TRBD1 for D (5 bases). V gave up 1 base and J gave up 9 bases, with 19 bases separating them. This CDR3 spans 16 amino acids. Per germline, CDR1 MGHRA and CDR2 YSYEKL. CDR3 DNA: TGCGCCAGCAGCCAAGGGCTCAGGGAACCCCCCCGGCCCCAGCATTTT. This encodes CASSQGLREPPRPQHF.

CDR3 nucleotides: TGCGCCAGCAGCGCTAGGCCAGGGGGCAGCTCTGGAAACACCATATATTTT. It translates to CASSARPGGSSGNTIYF. This chain links TRBV5-1 with TRBJ1-3; 8 positions match TRBD1. V shed 4 bases, J shed 0 bases, and the junction held 9 bases outside the gene matches. CDR1 and CDR2 from the germline V gene are SGHRS and YFSETQ. There are 17 residues in the CDR3. Based on the CDR3 plus reference TRBV5-1 and TRBJ1-3, the full variable domain is KAGVTQTPRYLIKTRGQQVTLSCSPISGHRSVSWYQQTPGQGLQFLFEYFSETQRNKGNFPGRFSGRQFSNSRSEMNVSTLELGDSALYLCASSARPGGSSGNTIYFGEGSWLTVV.

This clone was seen a single time. V usage is TRBV28 and J usage is TRBJ1-1; D might be TRBD1 (6 bases). The CDR3 spans 13 residues. The germline V gene encodes CDR1 MDHEN and CDR2 SYDVKM. V shed 1 base and J shed 11 bases, with 14 bases lying between them. This CDR3 reads CASSLLAGEEAFF. CDR3 DNA: TGTGCCAGCAGTTTATTGGCAGGGGAAGAGGCTTTCTTT.

V gene TRBV7-2 combines with J gene TRBJ2-5, with 8 bases matching TRBD1. The germline gives CDR1 SGHTA, CDR2 FQGNSA. The CDR3 totals 14 residues. J was trimmed by 3 bases and V by 5 bases; bases with no gene match: 5. The CDR3 protein is CASSQDRVKETQYF. CDR3 in DNA: TGTGCCAGCAGCCAGGACAGGGTAAAAGAGACCCAGTACTTC.

V is TRBV18 and J is TRBJ2-7; D is possibly TRBD1 (5 bases). This CDR3 is built from 13 residues. Germline CDR1 and CDR2: KGHSH and LQKENI. V was pared by 0 bases and J by 5 bases, with 8 bases between. The CDR3 nucleotides are TGTGCCAGCTCACCACCAGGGGTGGACGAGCAGTACTTC. Its protein product is CASSPPGVDEQYF.

The V gene is TRBV5-4, the J gene TRBJ2-3; D is unclear. Germline CDR1 SGHNT, CDR2 YYREEE (reference sequence). Trimming stripped 0 bases from V and 2 bases from J, with 4 bases between. This CDR3 is built from 13 residues. The CDR3 DNA sequence: TGTGCCAGCAGCTTGGATGTCACAGATACGCAGTATTTT. Translating gives CASSLDVTDTQYF.

This clone was seen a single time. This rearrangement joins TRBV23-1 to TRBJ1-5; D call uncertain. TRBV23-1 qualifies as an ORF whose function is uncertain. CDR3 length: 13 residues. Trimming left V 5 bases short and J 3 bases short, with 8 bases between. CDR3 region: CASSGVPNQPQHF. The CDR3 DNA reads TGCGCCAGCAGTGGCGTTCCCAATCAGCCCCAGCATTTT.

This clone has just a few counts. The chain uses TRBV18 and TRBJ2-5; D ambiguous. CDR1 KGHSH and CDR2 LQKENI come from the germline V gene. CDR3 length: 14 amino acids. V was cut by 0 bases and J by 3 bases, with 8 bases left in between. The CDR3: CASSPPAGEETQYF. For the CDR3, the DNA is TGTGCCAGCTCACCACCGGCAGGAGAAGAGACCCAGTACTTC.

This clone has a handful of counts. The chain has TRBV28 and TRBJ2-7; 9 nucleotides agree with TRBD1. CDR1 is MDHEN and CDR2 is SYDVKM in the germline V gene. The trim removed 4 bases at V and 5 bases at J, leaving 9 bases unmatched. CDR3 length: 15 amino acids. The CDR3: CASSSPGTGRNEQYF. The CDR3 DNA reads TGTGCCAGCAGTTCACCCGGGACAGGGCGCAACGAGCAGTACTTC. Complete variable domain (other parts from reference TRBV28 and TRBJ2-7): DVKVTQSSRYLVKRTGEKVFLECVQDMDHENMFWYRQDPGLGLRLIYFSYDVKMKEKGDIPEGYSVSREKKERFSLILESASTNQTSMYLCASSSPGTGRNEQYFGPGTRLTVT.

This sequence joins TRBV2 and TRBJ2-7; D is possibly TRBD2 (5 bases). The germline V gene encodes CDR1 SNHLY and CDR2 FYNNEI. Trimming left V 3 bases short and J 3 bases short, with 18 bases between. There are 16 residues in the CDR3. CDR3 nucleotide sequence: TGTGCCAGCAGTGATAGAAGGAGCGGCGTGAACTACGAGCAGTACTTC. As protein: CASSDRRSGVNYEQYF.

This clone was detected once. The chain carries TRBV7-9 and TRBJ2-7; a weak D match, TRBD2 (6 bases). CDR1 is SEHNR and CDR2 is FQNEAQ in the germline V gene (reference sequence). The CDR3 covers 16 residues. Trimming cost V 4 bases and J 5 bases, with 21 bases left between them. As DNA, the CDR3 is TGTGCCAGCAGCTCCCCCCTGCCCCGGCGGGAAAACGAGCAGTACTTC. It is translated as CASSSPLPRRENEQYF.

Regarding this clone: Only one base separates this from a far larger clonotype, so it likely reflects a read error. This chain joins TRBV4-1 and TRBJ1-3, with TRBD1 as a possible D gene (5 bases). The V end was cut by 0 bases, the J end by 4 bases, with 10 bases between. This CDR3 has 15 residues. Germline CDR1 reads MGHRA; CDR2 reads YSYEKL. CDR3: CASSQDRGAGNTIYF. The CDR3 region has the DNA TGCGCCAGCAGCCAAGATCGGGGCGCGGGAAACACCATATATTTT.

The rearrangement joins TRBV6-5 to TRBJ1-3; 7 bases align to TRBD1. V shed 3 bases, J shed 4 bases, and the junction held 9 bases outside the gene matches. CDR3 size: 16 residues. CDR1 is MNHEY, CDR2 SVGAGI, per germline. DNA of the CDR3: TGTGCCAGCAGTTATAGGGGGCAGGGGACCGGAAACACCATATATTTT. The encoded protein is CASSYRGQGTGNTIYF.

This chain uses TRBV6-4 with TRBJ2-1; perhaps TRBD2 as D (7 bases). The CDR3 runs to 15 residues. Germline V CDR1 and CDR2: MRHNA, SNTAGT. Trimming pared 2 bases from V and 2 bases from J, leaving 10 bases between. The CDR3 coding sequence is TGTGCCAGCAGTGACGGGGGGGGCGCCTACAATGAGCAGTTCTTC. This encodes CASSDGGGAYNEQFF.